There are a few counts of the clone carrying this T cell receptor beta chain. Germline V gene lookup returns CDR1 SGHTA and CDR2 FQGNSA. This CDR3 has 14 amino acids. Between the trimmed V and J ends, which lost 2 bases and 8 bases, there was a span of 12 bases. The study ran its PCR with 60 Vbeta and 13 Jbeta primers. Sequencing used immunoSEQ multiplex PCR; TCRdb keeps in-frame clones, though not all of them. The data hold approximately 98,000 clones, with over 70% observed a single time. This sample was taken from a study of cytomegalovirus exposure and HLA in healthy donors. The sequence was collected from a man younger than 35 in good health and CMV-seropositive. Material for sequencing was PBMCs. This rearrangement joins TRBV7-2 to TRBJ1-4, with D tentatively TRBD1 (6 bases). CDR3 nucleotide sequence: TGTGCCAGCAGCTTATCAGGGGTTGGGGAAAAACTGTTTTTT. It codes for CASSLSGVGEKLFF.